A selection of T cell receptor beta chains follows, all from one sample in a study of cytomegalovirus exposure and HLA in healthy donors. The protocol was immunoSEQ multiplex PCR, while the TCRdb copy is restricted to in-frame clones and leaves out a portion. The table includes 220,000 or so clones, about 89% detected once. Specimen: PBMCs. Receptor source: a woman aged 18-35 years in good health and CMV-seronegative. The CDR3 runs from the conserved cysteine through the conserved F or W. Each record gives: J gene, clone size, V gene, D gene, CDR3 DNA, CDR3 protein. D genes are given only for firm matches. Only part of the rows carry a size: once, few, many, or a class if the clone is expanded.

TRBJ1-3,-,TRBV7-2,TRBD1,TGTGCCAGCAGCTTAGACAGGGGAAGAGGAAACACCATATATTTT,CASSLDRGRGNTIYF
TRBJ2-2,-,TRBV27,TRBD2,TGTGCCAGCATCTCAAGCGGGAGAAGGGACACCGGGGAGCTGTTTTTT,CASISSGRRDTGELFF
TRBJ1-1,once,TRBV4-2,TRBD1,TGTGCCAGCAGCCAAGCCCCAAACGACAGGGTCACTGAAGCTTTCTTT,CASSQAPNDRVTEAFF
TRBJ2-7,-,TRBV25-1,-,TGTGCCAGCAGGGACAACCCAACCTACGAGCAGTACTTC,CASRDNPTYEQYF
TRBJ2-7,few,TRBV4-1,-,TGCGCCAGCAGCCAAGTTTATGTAGGAGGGTCGACCTACGAGCAGTACTTC,CASSQVYVGGSTYEQYF
TRBJ2-7,-,TRBV9,TRBD2,TGTGCCAGCAGCGTATTCCTTCTAGCGGGAGGGTACGAGCAGTACTTC,CASSVFLLAGGYEQYF
TRBJ2-7,once,TRBV7-6,-,TGTGCCAGCAGCCTTACTCCCTACGAGCAGTACTTC,CASSLTPYEQYF
TRBJ1-1,-,TRBV7-9,TRBD1,TGTGCCAGCAGCCCAAGACAGGGTTGGGACACTGAAGCTTTCTTT,CASSPRQGWDTEAFF
TRBJ2-6,-,TRBV5-1,-,TGCGCCAGCAGCTTGGATCCGACAACCCACTCTGGGGCCAACGTCCTGACTTTC,CASSLDPTTHSGANVLTF
TRBJ2-3,-,TRBV6-5,-,TGTGCCAGCAGCCCTACTCGGTCCGATACGCAGTATTTT,CASSPTRSDTQYF
TRBJ2-3,-,TRBV28,TRBD1,TGTGCCAGCAGTTTGTTGACAGGGGGTACAGATACGCAGTATTTT,CASSLLTGGTDTQYF
TRBJ2-1,-,TRBV7-3,-,TGTGCCAGCAGCTTAAATGGGGCAGGGGCTTCCTACAATGAGCAGTTCTTC,CASSLNGAGASYNEQFF
TRBJ2-7,-,TRBV29-1,TRBD1,TGCAGCGTTGAAGCGACAGGGCTTAGCGAGCAGTACTTC,CSVEATGLSEQYF
TRBJ2-5,-,TRBV19,TRBD2,TGTGCCAGTACCGGGACTAGCGGTAGAGGGACCCAGTACTTC,CASTGTSGRGTQYF
TRBJ1-2,-,TRBV9,-,TGTGCCAGCAGCGTAGTAGGAGGGGACTATGGCTACACCTTC,CASSVVGGDYGYTF
TRBJ1-1,-,TRBV4-2,-,TGTGCCAGCAGCCCTCCCGGGGGTTGGGTGAACACTGAAGCTTTCTTT,CASSPPGGWVNTEAFF
TRBJ2-7,-,TRBV6-1,-,TGTGCCAGCAGTGAAACCCCGAACTATAGGGAGCAGTACTTC,CASSETPNYREQYF
TRBJ2-7,-,TRBV28,TRBD2,TGTGCCACCGATCTAGCGGGAGGGTCCTACGAGCAGTACTTC,CATDLAGGSYEQYF
TRBJ2-3,-,TRBV9,-,TGTGCCAGCAGCCCAGGGGGGTCAGATACGCAGTATTTT,CASSPGGSDTQYF
TRBJ2-2,-,TRBV6-5,TRBD1,TGTGCCAGCAGTACTAGACAGGGGGCTGTCGGGGAGCTGTTTTTT,CASSTRQGAVGELFF
TRBJ1-1,few,TRBV5-1,TRBD1,TGCGCCAGCAGCTTACAGGGGGCCTCGGAGACTGAAGCTTTCTTT,CASSLQGASETEAFF
TRBJ1-5,-,TRBV28,-,TGTGCCAGCAGGCAAGGGACACTCGGGCGGCCCCAGCATTTT,CASRQGTLGRPQHF
TRBJ1-5,-,TRBV19,-,TGTGCCAGTAGTATAGGCCCCAGGTCCCAGCATTTT,CASSIGPRSQHF
TRBJ1-6,-,TRBV9,-,TGTGCCAGCCGGGCAGGGGAGAATGATTCACCCCTCCACTTT,CASRAGENDSPLHF
TRBJ2-3,-,TRBV5-6,TRBD2,TGTGCCAGCAGCGTAGCTAGCGGGAGGTGGTCAGATACGCAGTATTTT,CASSVASGRWSDTQYF
TRBJ1-1,-,TRBV29-1,TRBD1,TGCAGCGTTGAGGGGACAGGGTTGAACACTGAAGCTTTCTTT,CSVEGTGLNTEAFF
TRBJ2-7,-,TRBV6-6,TRBD1,TGTGCCAGCAGTTACGGGACAGGGGGCTACGAGCAGTACTTC,CASSYGTGGYEQYF
TRBJ2-3,few,TRBV25-1,TRBD2,TGTGCCAGCAGTCGGACCAGTGGGGGGGGCACAGATACGCAGTATTTT,CASSRTSGGGTDTQYF
TRBJ2-3,-,TRBV6-5,TRBD2,TGTGCCAGCAGTTATGGTCTAGCGGGACTGTCAGATACGCAGTATTTT,CASSYGLAGLSDTQYF
TRBJ2-1,-,TRBV11-2,TRBD2,TGTGCCAGCAGCTTAGTGGTCTTTGGGGGAGGGCAAGGGGATGAGCAGTTCTTC,CASSLVVFGGGQGDEQFF
TRBJ2-5,-,TRBV6-5,-,TGTGCCAGCAGTTACTCGGCAAACCCCCAAGAGACCCAGTACTTC,CASSYSANPQETQYF